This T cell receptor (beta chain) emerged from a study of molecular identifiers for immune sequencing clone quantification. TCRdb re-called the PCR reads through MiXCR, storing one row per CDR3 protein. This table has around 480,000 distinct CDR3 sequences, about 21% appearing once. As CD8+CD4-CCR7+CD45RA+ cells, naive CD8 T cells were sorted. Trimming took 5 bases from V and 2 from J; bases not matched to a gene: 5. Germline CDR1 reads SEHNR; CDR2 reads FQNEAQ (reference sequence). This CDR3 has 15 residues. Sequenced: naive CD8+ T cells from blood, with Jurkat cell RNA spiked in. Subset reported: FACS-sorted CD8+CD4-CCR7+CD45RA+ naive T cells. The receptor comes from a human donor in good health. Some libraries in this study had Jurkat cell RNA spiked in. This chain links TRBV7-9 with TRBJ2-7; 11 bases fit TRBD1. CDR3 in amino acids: CASSEGQGVTYEQYF. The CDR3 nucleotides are TGTGCCAGCAGCGAGGGACAGGGGGTGACCTACGAGCAGTACTTC.